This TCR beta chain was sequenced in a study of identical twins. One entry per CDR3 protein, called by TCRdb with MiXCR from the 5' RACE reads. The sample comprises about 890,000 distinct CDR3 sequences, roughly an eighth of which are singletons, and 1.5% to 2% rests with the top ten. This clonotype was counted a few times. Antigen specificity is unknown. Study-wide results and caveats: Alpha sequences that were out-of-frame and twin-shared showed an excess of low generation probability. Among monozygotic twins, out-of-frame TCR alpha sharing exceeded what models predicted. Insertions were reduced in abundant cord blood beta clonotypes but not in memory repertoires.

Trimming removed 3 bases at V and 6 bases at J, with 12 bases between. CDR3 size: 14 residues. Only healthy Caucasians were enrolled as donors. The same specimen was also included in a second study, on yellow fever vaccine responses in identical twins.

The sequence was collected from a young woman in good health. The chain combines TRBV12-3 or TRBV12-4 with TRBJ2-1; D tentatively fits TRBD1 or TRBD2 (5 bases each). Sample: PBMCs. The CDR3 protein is CASSLGEGRNEQFF. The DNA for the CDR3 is TGTGCCAGCAGTTTGGGTGAGGGGCGCAATGAGCAGTTCTTC.